This T cell receptor beta chain is from a study of cytomegalovirus exposure and HLA in healthy donors. The study, taken as a whole, reports: Per a prior analysis, the majority of TCR beta V segments were productive roughly 90% or roughly 30% of the time.

This clone was seen once. Its target is unknown. The V and J ends lost 0 bases and 5 bases, in that order; junction bases with no gene match: 5. Germline CDR1 MNHEY, CDR2 SVGAGI. The CDR3 is made up of 15 amino acids. 13 Jbeta primers and 60 Vbeta primers were used for the PCR. TCRdb's copy holds only in-frame clones and misses some; the assay was immunoSEQ multiplex PCR. The sample comprises roughly 92,000 clones, approximately 80% of which are singletons, and about 4.4% rests with the top ten. This sequence originates from a woman aged 70-85 years in good health and CMV-seropositive. The chain is built from TRBV6-5 and TRBJ2-5; 8 nucleotides match TRBD2. Sample: PBMCs. The CDR3 sequence: CASSYSLAGRETQYF. DNA of the CDR3: TGTGCCAGCAGTTACTCGTTAGCGGGACGGGAGACCCAGTACTTC.